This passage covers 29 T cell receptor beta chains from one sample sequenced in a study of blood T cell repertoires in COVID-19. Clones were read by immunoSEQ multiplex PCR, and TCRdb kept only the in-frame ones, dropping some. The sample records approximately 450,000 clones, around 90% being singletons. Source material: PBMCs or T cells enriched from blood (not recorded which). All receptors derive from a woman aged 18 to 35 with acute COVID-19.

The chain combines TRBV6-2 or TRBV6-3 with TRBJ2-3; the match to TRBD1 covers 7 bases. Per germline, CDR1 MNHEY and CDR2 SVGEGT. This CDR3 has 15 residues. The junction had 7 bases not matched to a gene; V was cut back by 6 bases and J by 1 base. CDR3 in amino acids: CASSPDRVGTDTQYF. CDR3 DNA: TGTGCCAGCAGCCCAGACAGGGTAGGCACAGATACGCAGTATTTT.

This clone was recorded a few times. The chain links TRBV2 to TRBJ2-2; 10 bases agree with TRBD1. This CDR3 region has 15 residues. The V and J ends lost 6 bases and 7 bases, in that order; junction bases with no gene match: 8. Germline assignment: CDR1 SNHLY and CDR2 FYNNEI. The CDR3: CASRGRQGAVGELFF. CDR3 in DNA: TGTGCCAGCAGGGGCCGACAGGGGGCGGTCGGGGAGCTGTTTTTT.

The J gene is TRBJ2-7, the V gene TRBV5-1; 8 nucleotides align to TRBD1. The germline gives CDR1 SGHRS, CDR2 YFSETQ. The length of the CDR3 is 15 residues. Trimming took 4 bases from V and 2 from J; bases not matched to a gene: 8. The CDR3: CASSARTGQTYEQYF. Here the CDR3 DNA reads TGCGCCAGCAGCGCGAGGACAGGGCAAACCTACGAGCAGTACTTC.

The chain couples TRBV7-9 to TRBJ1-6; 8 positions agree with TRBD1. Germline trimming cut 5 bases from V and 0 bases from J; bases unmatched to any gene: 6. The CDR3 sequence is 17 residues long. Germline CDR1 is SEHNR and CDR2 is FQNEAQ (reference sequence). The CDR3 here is CASSGRTGSSYNSPLHF. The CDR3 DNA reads TGTGCCAGCAGCGGAAGGACAGGGAGCTCCTATAATTCACCCCTCCACTTT. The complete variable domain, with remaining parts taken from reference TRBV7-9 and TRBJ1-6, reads DTGVSQNPRHKITKRGQNVTFRCDPISEHNRLYWYRQTLGQGPEFLTYFQNEAQLEKSRLLSDRFSAERPKGSFSTLEIQRTEQGDSAMYLCASSGRTGSSYNSPLHFGNGTRLTVT.

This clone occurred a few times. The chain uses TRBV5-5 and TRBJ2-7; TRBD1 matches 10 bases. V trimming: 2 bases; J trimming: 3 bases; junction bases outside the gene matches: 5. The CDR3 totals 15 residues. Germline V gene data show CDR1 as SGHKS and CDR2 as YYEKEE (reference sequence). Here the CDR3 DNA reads TGTGCCAGCAGCTTTCTCCGGGACAGGGGCTACGAGCAGTACTTC. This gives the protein CASSFLRDRGYEQYF.

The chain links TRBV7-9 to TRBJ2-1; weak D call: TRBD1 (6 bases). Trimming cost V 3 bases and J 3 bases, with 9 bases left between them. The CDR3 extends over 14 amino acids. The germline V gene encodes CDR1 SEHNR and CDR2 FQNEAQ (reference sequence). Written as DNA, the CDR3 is TGTGCCAGCAGCTTTGACAGGATCTACAATGAGCAGTTCTTC. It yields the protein CASSFDRIYNEQFF.

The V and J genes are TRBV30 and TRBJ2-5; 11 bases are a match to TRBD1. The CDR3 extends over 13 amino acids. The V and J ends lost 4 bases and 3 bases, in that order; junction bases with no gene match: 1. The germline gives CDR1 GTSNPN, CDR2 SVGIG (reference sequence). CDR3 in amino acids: CAWTGQGEETQYF. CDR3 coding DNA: TGTGCCTGGACGGGACAGGGGGAAGAGACCCAGTACTTC. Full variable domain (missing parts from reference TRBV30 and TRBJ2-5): SQTIHQWPATLVQPVGSPLSLECTVEGTSNPNLYWYRQAAGRGLQLLFYSVGIGQISSEVPQNLSASRPQDRQFILSSKKLLLSDSGFYLCAWTGQGEETQYFGPGTRLLVL.

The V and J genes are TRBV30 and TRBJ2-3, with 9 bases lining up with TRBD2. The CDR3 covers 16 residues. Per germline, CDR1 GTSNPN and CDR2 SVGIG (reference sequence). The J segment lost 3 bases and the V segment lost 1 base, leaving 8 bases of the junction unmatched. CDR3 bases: TGTGCCTGGAGTGCTAGCGGGAAATGGTATACAGATACGCAGTATTTT. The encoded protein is CAWSASGKWYTDTQYF.

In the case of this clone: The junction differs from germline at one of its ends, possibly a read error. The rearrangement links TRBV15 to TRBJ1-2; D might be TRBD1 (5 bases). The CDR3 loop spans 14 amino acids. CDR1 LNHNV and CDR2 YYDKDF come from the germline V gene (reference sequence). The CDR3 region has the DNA TGTGCCACCAGCAGAGATGTCCAGGGAGGGCCTCCTTACTTC. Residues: CATSRDVQGGPPYF.

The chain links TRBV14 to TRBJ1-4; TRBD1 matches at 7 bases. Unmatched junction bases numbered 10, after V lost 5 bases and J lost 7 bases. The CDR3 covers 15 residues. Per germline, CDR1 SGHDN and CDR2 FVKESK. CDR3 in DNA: TGTGCCAGCAGCGCGTACAGGGGTAGTGGTGAAAAACTGTTTTTT. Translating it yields CASSAYRGSGEKLFF.

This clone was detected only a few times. CDR3 amino acids: CASSSGQNTIYF. The DNA of the CDR3 is TGTGCCAGCAGTTCGGGACAAAACACCATATATTTT. The rearrangement uses TRBV28 and TRBJ1-3, with a tentative D call TRBD1 (6 bases). The germline V and J ends were trimmed by 4 bases and 6 bases, with 7 bases remaining between them. Germline CDR1 MDHEN, CDR2 SYDVKM. The CDR3 is 12 amino acids.

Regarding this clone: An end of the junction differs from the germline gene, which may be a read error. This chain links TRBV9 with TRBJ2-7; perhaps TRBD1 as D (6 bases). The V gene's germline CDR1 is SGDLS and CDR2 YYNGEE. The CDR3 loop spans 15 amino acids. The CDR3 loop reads CASSGQGWGSSEQYF. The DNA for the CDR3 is TGTGCCAGCAGCGGCCAGGGGTGGGGGTCCTCCGAGCAGTACTTC.

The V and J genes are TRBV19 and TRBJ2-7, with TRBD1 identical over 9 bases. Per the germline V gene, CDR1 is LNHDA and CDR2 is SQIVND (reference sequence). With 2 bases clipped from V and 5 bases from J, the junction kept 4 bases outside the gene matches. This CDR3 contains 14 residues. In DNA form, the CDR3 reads TGTGCCAGTAGTATACCGGGACAGGGTAACGAGCAGTACTTC. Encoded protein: CASSIPGQGNEQYF.

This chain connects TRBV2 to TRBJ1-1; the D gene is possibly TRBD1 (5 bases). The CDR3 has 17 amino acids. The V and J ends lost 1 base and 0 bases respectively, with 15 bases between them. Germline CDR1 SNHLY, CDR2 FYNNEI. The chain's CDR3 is CASSEEAGRFMNTEAFF. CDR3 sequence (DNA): TGTGCCAGCAGTGAAGAGGCAGGGAGGTTTATGAACACTGAAGCTTTCTTT.

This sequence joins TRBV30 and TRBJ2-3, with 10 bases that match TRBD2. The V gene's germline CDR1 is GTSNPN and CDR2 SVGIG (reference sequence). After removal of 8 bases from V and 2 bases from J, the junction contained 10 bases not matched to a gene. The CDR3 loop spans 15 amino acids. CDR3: CALRSAGGYTDTQYF. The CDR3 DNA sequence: TGTGCCCTTCGTTCAGCGGGAGGGTACACAGATACGCAGTATTTT.

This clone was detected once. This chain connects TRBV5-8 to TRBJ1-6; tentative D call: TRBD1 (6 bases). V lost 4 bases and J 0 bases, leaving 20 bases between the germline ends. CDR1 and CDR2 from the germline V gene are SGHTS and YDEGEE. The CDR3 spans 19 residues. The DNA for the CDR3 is TGTGCCAGCAGCCCAAGAGGAGGACAGTACATCTCCTATAATTCACCCCTCCACTTT. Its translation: CASSPRGGQYISYNSPLHF.

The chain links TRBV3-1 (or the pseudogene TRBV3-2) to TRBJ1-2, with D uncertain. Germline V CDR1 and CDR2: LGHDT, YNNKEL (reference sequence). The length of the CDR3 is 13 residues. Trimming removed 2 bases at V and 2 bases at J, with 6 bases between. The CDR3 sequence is CASSQTANYGYTF. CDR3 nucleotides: TGTGCCAGCAGCCAAACAGCAAACTATGGCTACACCTTC.

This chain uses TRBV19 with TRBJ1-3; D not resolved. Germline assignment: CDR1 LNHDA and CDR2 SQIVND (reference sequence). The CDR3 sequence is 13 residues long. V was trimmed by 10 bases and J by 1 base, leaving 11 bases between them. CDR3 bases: TGTGCCACTCAAAGGGAGTCTGGAAACACCATATATTTT. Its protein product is CATQRESGNTIYF.

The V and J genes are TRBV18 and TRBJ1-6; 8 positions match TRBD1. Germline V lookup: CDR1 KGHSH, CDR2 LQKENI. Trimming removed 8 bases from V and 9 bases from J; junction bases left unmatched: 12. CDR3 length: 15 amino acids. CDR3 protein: CASAFTGTGSSPLHF. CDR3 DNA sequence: TGTGCCAGCGCATTCACCGGGACAGGTTCTTCACCCCTCCACTTT.

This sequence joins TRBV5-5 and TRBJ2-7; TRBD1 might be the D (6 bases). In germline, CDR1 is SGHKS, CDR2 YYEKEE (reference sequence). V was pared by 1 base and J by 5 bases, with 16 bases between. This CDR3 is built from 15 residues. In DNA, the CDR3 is TGTGCCAGCAGCTTGAGGGACACTTTATTTAACGAGCAGTACTTC. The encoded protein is CASSLRDTLFNEQYF.

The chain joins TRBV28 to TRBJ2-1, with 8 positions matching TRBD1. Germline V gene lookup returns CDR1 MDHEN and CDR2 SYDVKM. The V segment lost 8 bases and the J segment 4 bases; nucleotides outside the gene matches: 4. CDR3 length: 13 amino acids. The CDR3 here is CASGQGAYNEQFF. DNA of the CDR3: TGTGCCAGCGGGCAGGGGGCGTACAATGAGCAGTTCTTC. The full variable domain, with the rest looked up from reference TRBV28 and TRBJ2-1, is DVKVTQSSRYLVKRTGEKVFLECVQDMDHENMFWYRQDPGLGLRLIYFSYDVKMKEKGDIPEGYSVSREKKERFSLILESASTNQTSMYLCASGQGAYNEQFFGPGTRLTVL.

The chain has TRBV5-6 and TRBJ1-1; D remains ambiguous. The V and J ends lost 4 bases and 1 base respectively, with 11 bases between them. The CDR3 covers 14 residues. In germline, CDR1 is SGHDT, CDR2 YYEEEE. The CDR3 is CASSRWWANTEAFF. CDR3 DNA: TGTGCCAGCAGCCGATGGTGGGCGAACACTGAAGCTTTCTTT.

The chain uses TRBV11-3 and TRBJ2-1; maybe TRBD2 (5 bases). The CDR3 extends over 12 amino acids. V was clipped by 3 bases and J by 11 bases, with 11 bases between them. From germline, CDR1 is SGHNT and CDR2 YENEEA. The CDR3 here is CASSFPGEKQFF. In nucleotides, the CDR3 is TGTGCCAGCAGCTTCCCCGGGGAAAAGCAGTTCTTC.

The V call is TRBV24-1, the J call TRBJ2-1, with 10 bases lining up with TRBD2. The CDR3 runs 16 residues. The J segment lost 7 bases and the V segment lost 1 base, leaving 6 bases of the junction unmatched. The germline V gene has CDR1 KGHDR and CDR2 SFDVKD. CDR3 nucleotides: TGTGCCACCAGTGATTTAGGGGTTAGCGGGAGGAATGAGCAGTTCTTC. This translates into CATSDLGVSGRNEQFF.

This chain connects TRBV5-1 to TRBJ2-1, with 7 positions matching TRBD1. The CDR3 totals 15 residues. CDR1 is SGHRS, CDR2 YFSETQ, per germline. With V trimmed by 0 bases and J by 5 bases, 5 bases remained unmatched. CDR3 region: CASSLGTGFDNEQFF. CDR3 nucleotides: TGCGCCAGCAGCTTGGGGACAGGTTTCGACAATGAGCAGTTCTTC.

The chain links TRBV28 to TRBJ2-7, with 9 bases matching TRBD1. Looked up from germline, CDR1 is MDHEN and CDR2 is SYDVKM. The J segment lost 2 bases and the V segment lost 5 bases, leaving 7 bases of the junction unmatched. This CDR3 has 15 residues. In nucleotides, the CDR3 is TGTGCCAGCAGTACAACGACAGGGGGTCCCTACGAGCAGTACTTC. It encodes CASSTTTGGPYEQYF.

CDR3 residues: CASSQEASGRLNEQFF. CDR3 DNA: TGCGCCAGCAGCCAAGAGGCTAGCGGGAGGTTGAATGAGCAGTTCTTC. This sequence joins TRBV4-1 and TRBJ2-1; 11 nucleotides agree with TRBD2. The CDR3 consists of 16 residues. Germline CDR1 is MGHRA and CDR2 is YSYEKL. J lost 7 bases, V lost 0 bases, and 5 bases had no gene match.

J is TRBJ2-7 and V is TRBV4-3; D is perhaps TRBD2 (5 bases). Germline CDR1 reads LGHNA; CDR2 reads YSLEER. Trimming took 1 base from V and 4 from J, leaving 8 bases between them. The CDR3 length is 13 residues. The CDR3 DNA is TGCGCCAGCAGCCAAGGACGGGATTACGAGCAGTACTTC. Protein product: CASSQGRDYEQYF.

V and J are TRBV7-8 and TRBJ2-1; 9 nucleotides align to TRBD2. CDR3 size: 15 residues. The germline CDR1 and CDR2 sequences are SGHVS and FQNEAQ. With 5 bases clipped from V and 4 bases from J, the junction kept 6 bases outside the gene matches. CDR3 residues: CASSISGGLYNEQFF. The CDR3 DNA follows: TGTGCCAGCAGCATCAGCGGGGGGCTATACAATGAGCAGTTCTTC. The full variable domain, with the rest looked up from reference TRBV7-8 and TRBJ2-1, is GAGVSQSPRYKVAKRGQDVALRCDPISGHVSLFWYQQALGQGPEFLTYFQNEAQLDKSGLPSDRFFAERPEGSVSTLKIQRTQQEDSAVYLCASSISGGLYNEQFFGPGTRLTVL.